This T cell receptor beta chain emerged from a study of graft-versus-host responses after intestinal transplantation. General study points: Allografts of patients with graft-donor T cell macrochimerism showed high graft-versus-host to host-versus-graft clone ratios.

This clone was seen a single time. As yet, its antigen is unknown. Sequencing used immunoSEQ multiplex PCR; TCRdb keeps in-frame clones, though not all of them. The sample consists of about 59,000 clones, 90% to 95% of them appearing once. V was clipped by 0 bases and J by 4 bases; unmatched bases: 15. In germline, CDR1 is LGHNA, CDR2 YNFKEQ. The CDR3 is 19 residues long. The sequencing used unstimulated CD4+ T cells sorted from spleen or lymph node cells, collected before transplant. This chain connects TRBV4-2 to TRBJ2-1; 7 bases are shared with TRBD2. This clonotype originated in a human donor who was the organ donor for an intestinal transplant. CDR3: CASSQDLLSGGGRYNEQFF. DNA of the CDR3: TGTGCCAGCAGCCAAGATCTATTAAGCGGCGGGGGACGGTACAATGAGCAGTTCTTC.